These 23 T cell receptor beta chains were sequenced from one sample in a study of post-analysis software for immune sequencing data. The study, taken as a whole, reports: Patients carried several TRBV segments more frequently than controls did, and TRBV5-6, TRBV5-1 and TRBV20-1 were among them.

The TCR beta cDNA libraries carried unique molecular identifiers. TCRdb redid the calling of the PCR reads with MiXCR, one entry per CDR3 protein. The sample lists hundreds of thousands of distinct CDR3 sequences; around 64% were seen once. Their specific antigens are unknown. The sequenced material came from blood. The source is a girl aged 2-10 years with multiple sclerosis.

Note on this clonotype: One junction end disagrees with the germline gene, perhaps due to a read error. The genes are TRBV12-3 or TRBV12-4 and TRBJ1-6, with a tentative D call TRBD1 (5 bases). This CDR3 contains 14 residues. The CDR3 region is CASSFRREESLLHF. The CDR3 DNA sequence: TGTGCCAGCAGTTTTCGCAGGGAGGAATCACTCCTCCACTTT.

The chain combines TRBV4-3 with TRBJ2-3; 8 nucleotides align to TRBD2. The V and J ends lost 0 bases and 5 bases, in that order; junction bases with no gene match: 10. This CDR3 contains 17 residues. The germline V gene encodes CDR1 LGHNA and CDR2 YSLEER. The CDR3 DNA sequence: TGCGCCAGCAGCCAAGAAGGCTCGGGGGGGCCAAAAGATACGCAGTATTTT. It encodes CASSQEGSGGPKDTQYF.

The chain joins TRBV29-1 to TRBJ1-1, with D tentatively TRBD1 (5 bases). V lost 6 bases and J 8 bases, leaving 16 bases between the germline ends. CDR1 and CDR2 (germline): SQVTM, ANQGSEA. CDR3 size: 12 residues. In DNA form, the CDR3 reads TGCAGCGTAGCCCGGGACGCCGGAGAAGCTTTCTTT. Translated: CSVARDAGEAFF.

This chain connects TRBV12-3 or TRBV12-4 to TRBJ2-4, with TRBD1 matching over 9 bases. The DNA end is more similar to TRBJ2-7, so the J call may be wrong. CDR3 length equals 14 residues. CDR3 sequence reads: CASSHRDRVCEQYF. CDR3 in DNA: TGTGCCAGCAGTCACCGGGACAGGGTGTGCGAGCAGTACTTC.

This clonotype was recorded only once. This chain uses TRBV29-1 with TRBJ1-2; D uncertain. The V and J ends lost 1 base and 2 bases respectively, with 17 bases between them. CDR1 and CDR2 from the germline V gene are SQVTM and ANQGSEA. The CDR3 sequence is 16 residues long. The CDR3 is CSVEGVGVGDNYGYTF. CDR3 nucleotide sequence: TGCAGCGTTGAAGGCGTTGGGGTAGGAGACAACTATGGCTACACCTTC.

The V gene is TRBV10-3, the J gene TRBJ2-1, with 7 bases aligning to TRBD2. The V and J ends lost 1 base and 8 bases, in that order; junction bases with no gene match: 5. This CDR3 region has 14 residues. Germline values: CDR1 ENHRY, CDR2 SYGVKD. The DNA of the CDR3 is TGTGCCATCAGTGAGTTTGGCGGGGGTCATGAGCAGTTCTTC. Translation: CAISEFGGGHEQFF.

This clonotype came up a few times. The chain recombines TRBV30 with TRBJ1-2, with 9 bases fitting TRBD1. The CDR3 is made up of 14 amino acids. Germline V gene lookup returns CDR1 GTSNPN and CDR2 SVGIG (reference sequence). Trimming took 6 bases from V and 7 from J; bases not matched to a gene: 12. The CDR3 sequence is CACNRGRVLGGYTF. Here the CDR3 DNA reads TGTGCCTGTAACAGGGGGCGCGTTTTGGGTGGCTACACCTTC.

The chain carries TRBV6-5 and TRBJ2-5; TRBD2 matches at 7 bases. The CDR3 consists of 16 residues. J was trimmed by 2 bases and V by 0 bases; bases with no gene match: 6. CDR1 is MNHEY and CDR2 is SVGAGI in the germline V gene. For the CDR3, the DNA is TGTGCCAGCAGTTACTCGGTCCTAGCGGCACAAGAGACCCAGTACTTC. Protein product: CASSYSVLAAQETQYF.

This chain links TRBV11-2 with TRBJ2-1; TRBD1 or TRBD2 may be the D gene (6 bases each). V gave up 5 bases and J gave up 6 bases, with 14 bases separating them. The CDR3 runs to 14 residues. Germline CDR1 SGHAT, CDR2 FQNNGV. CDR3 in amino acids: CASSGGGGINEQFF. CDR3 DNA: TGTGCCAGCAGCGGGGGCGGCGGGATCAATGAGCAGTTCTTC.

V gene TRBV29-1 combines with J gene TRBJ1-2; D is undetermined. Germline CDR1 reads SQVTM; CDR2 reads ANQGSEA. V was pared by 0 bases and J by 4 bases, with 9 bases between. CDR3 size: 13 residues. The CDR3 spells CSVEEATLYGYTF. CDR3 nucleotides: TGCAGCGTTGAAGAGGCCACACTCTATGGCTACACCTTC.

The chain employs TRBV12-3 or TRBV12-4 and TRBJ2-4; 9 bases are a match to TRBD2. The CDR3 extends over 15 amino acids. V trimming: 7 bases; J trimming: 3 bases; junction bases outside the gene matches: 7. The CDR3 loop reads CASIPAGGLKNIQYF. The CDR3 nucleotides are TGTGCCAGCATTCCAGCGGGGGGCCTCAAAAACATTCAGTACTTC.

This chain uses TRBV20-1 with TRBJ2-4, with TRBD2 identical over 8 bases. The DNA end lines up better with TRBJ2-5; the J call may be wrong. This CDR3 has 14 residues. The germline gives CDR1 DFQATT, CDR2 SNEGSKA (reference sequence). The CDR3 coding sequence is TGCAGTGCTAGATCGGGGGGGGTTAGCGAGACCCAGTACTTC. This translates into CSARSGGVSETQYF.

The chain links TRBV6-5 to TRBJ2-1, with D possibly matching TRBD1 (6 bases). Germline CDR1 MNHEY, CDR2 SVGAGI. The CDR3 contains 15 residues. The V end lost 2 bases, the J end lost 1 base, and 9 bases lay between the germline ends. For the CDR3, the DNA is TGTGCCAGCAGTTACCCCCAGGGGTCCTACAATGAGCAGTTCTTC. This translates into CASSYPQGSYNEQFF.

V usage is TRBV6-1 and J usage is TRBJ2-3; the D gene is possibly TRBD2 (6 bases). This CDR3 comprises 15 residues. CDR1 is MNHNS, CDR2 SASEGT, per germline. Deletions cut 6 bases from V and 1 base from J, with 14 bases between. The CDR3: CASRNLAIGTDTQYF. CDR3 coding DNA: TGTGCCAGCAGAAACCTAGCGATTGGCACAGATACGCAGTATTTT.

This rearrangement joins TRBV7-9 to TRBJ1-2, with D uncertain. V lost 5 bases and J lost 9, with 13 bases in between. The CDR3 runs 12 residues. Germline V gene lookup returns CDR1 SEHNR and CDR2 FQNEAQ (reference sequence). The CDR3, as DNA: TGTGCCAGCAGCCTTGGACTCTGGAGCTACACCTTC. Translating gives CASSLGLWSYTF.

The chain uses TRBV29-1 and TRBJ1-1, with D tentatively TRBD1 (5 bases). From germline, CDR1 is SQVTM and CDR2 ANQGSEA. The CDR3 has 13 residues. V was pared by 7 bases and J by 4 bases, with 16 bases between. The chain's CDR3 is CSAPGQSGTEAFF. The DNA for the CDR3 is TGCAGCGCCCCAGGACAAAGCGGCACTGAAGCTTTCTTT. Supplemented by reference TRBV29-1 and TRBJ1-1, the full variable domain reads SAVISQKPSRDICQRGTSLTIQCQVDSQVTMMFWYRQQPGQSLTLIATANQGSEATYESGFVIDKFPISRPNLTFSTLTVSNMSPEDSSIYLCSAPGQSGTEAFFGQGTRLTVV.

This chain joins TRBV30 and TRBJ2-6; D unclear. CDR3 length: 14 amino acids. The V end was cut by 1 base, the J end by 0 bases, with 4 bases between. Germline CDR1 reads GTSNPN; CDR2 reads SVGIG (reference sequence). The CDR3 sequence is CAWSAVSGANVLTF. Written as DNA, the CDR3 is TGTGCCTGGAGTGCGGTCTCTGGGGCCAACGTCCTGACTTTC.

Note on this clonotype: An end of the junction does not agree with germline; a read error may underlie this. This chain uses TRBV29-1 with TRBJ2-7; 7 bases match TRBD1. CDR3 length: 10 residues. Germline-derived CDR1 and CDR2 are SQVTM and ANQGSEA. The CDR3 protein is CSVGDRERYF. The CDR3 DNA reads as TGCAGCGTGGGGGACAGAGAGCGGTACTTC.

V usage is TRBV4-1 and J usage is TRBJ2-4; 12 bases fit TRBD2. V gave up 2 bases and J gave up 4 bases; unmatched junction bases: 6. The CDR3 contains 17 residues. The germline V gene encodes CDR1 MGHRA and CDR2 YSYEKL. The CDR3 nucleotides read TGCGCCAGCAGCCAAACTACTAGCGGGAGGAGGAAAAACATTCAGTACTTC. It specifies CASSQTTSGRRKNIQYF.

The chain combines TRBV7-7 with TRBJ2-1, with TRBD2 identical over 13 bases. In germline, CDR1 is SSHAT, CDR2 FNYEAQ (reference sequence). Losses at the gene ends were 4 bases for V and 5 bases for J; bases not matched to a gene: 2. CDR3 length: 15 amino acids. CDR3 in amino acids: CASSSTSGGDNEQFF. In DNA, the CDR3 is TGTGCCAGCAGCTCTACTAGCGGGGGGGACAATGAGCAGTTCTTC.

The rearrangement uses TRBV7-9 and TRBJ2-4, with 9 bases lining up with TRBD2. The J segment lost 3 bases and the V segment lost 4 bases, leaving 10 bases of the junction unmatched. The CDR3 totals 17 residues. The germline CDR1 and CDR2 sequences are SEHNR and FQNEAQ (reference sequence). This CDR3 is CASSSGAAGGDKNIQYF. Written as DNA, the CDR3 is TGTGCCAGCAGCTCGGGGGCAGCGGGGGGTGACAAAAACATTCAGTACTTC. Full variable domain (missing parts from reference TRBV7-9 and TRBJ2-4): DTGVSQNPRHKITKRGQNVTFRCDPISEHNRLYWYRQTLGQGPEFLTYFQNEAQLEKSRLLSDRFSAERPKGSFSTLEIQRTEQGDSAMYLCASSSGAAGGDKNIQYFGAGTRLSVL.

The chain couples TRBV6-5 to TRBJ2-5, with D tentatively TRBD2 (7 bases). Germline loops: CDR1 MNHEY, CDR2 SVGAGI. The CDR3 loop spans 14 amino acids. V lost 2 bases and J 2 bases, leaving 9 bases between the germline ends. Here the CDR3 DNA reads TGTGCCAGCAGTTACGAGGGGGGGCAAGAGACCCAGTACTTC. Protein sequence: CASSYEGGQETQYF.

About this clonotype itself: A much more abundant neighbour one base away suggests this may be a read error. The V gene is TRBV4-2, the J gene TRBJ2-5; TRBD1 matches 9 bases. Unmatched junction bases numbered 13, after V lost 0 bases and J lost 11 bases. Germline CDR1 is LGHNA and CDR2 is YNFKEQ. The CDR3 runs 16 residues. The CDR3 spells CASSQDRGTGRYEQYF. CDR3 in DNA: TGTGCCAGCAGCCAAGATCGCGGGACAGGGCGTTATGAGCAGTACTTC.